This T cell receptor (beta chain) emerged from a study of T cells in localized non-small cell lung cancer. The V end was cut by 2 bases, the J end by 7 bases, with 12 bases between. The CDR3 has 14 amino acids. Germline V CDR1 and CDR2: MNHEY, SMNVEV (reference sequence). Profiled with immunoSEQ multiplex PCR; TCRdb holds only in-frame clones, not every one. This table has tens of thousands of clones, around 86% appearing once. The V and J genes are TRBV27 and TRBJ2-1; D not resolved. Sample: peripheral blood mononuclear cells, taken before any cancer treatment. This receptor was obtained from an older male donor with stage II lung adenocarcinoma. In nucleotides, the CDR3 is TGTGCCAGCAGTTTAGGGCTTCCGGCGAATGAGCAGTTCTTC. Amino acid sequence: CASSLGLPANEQFF.